The source of this TCR beta chain is a study of T cell responses to AZD1222 COVID-19 vaccine. Overall study findings and caveats: Donors were chiefly white British, with a greater number of females, and clonal diversity was perhaps underestimated. Among those given AZD1222, only six or seven were seropositive at baseline. After the peak T cell response, and only then, were repertoires sampled.

TCRdb's copy holds only in-frame clones and misses some; the assay was immunoSEQ multiplex PCR. The sample has about 140,000 clones; approximately 93% are singletons. As for this clone: As yet, its antigen is unknown.

The TCR originated in an adult who had recovered from COVID-19. The starting material was peripheral blood, obtained after recovery from COVID-19.

The CDR3 DNA is TGTGCCAGCAGCTCAACAGGGGGCAATCAGCCCCAGCATTTT. It is translated as CASSSTGGNQPQHF. The chain combines TRBV5-5 with TRBJ1-5; 7 nucleotides match TRBD1. The junction had 2 bases not matched to a gene; V was cut back by 3 bases and J by 2 bases. Germline V gene data show CDR1 as SGHKS and CDR2 as YYEKEE (reference sequence). CDR3 length: 14 residues.